A single sample is the source of the 4 T cell receptor beta chains below, sequenced in a study of identical twins. From the 5' RACE reads, TCRdb called clonotypes with MiXCR, one entry per CDR3 protein. The data show 1.5 million to 2 million distinct CDR3 sequences, under 35% seen once. Sequenced sample: cord blood. The source of these receptors is a newborn girl in good health.

In this sample, this clonotype turned up once. V and J are TRBV5-4 and TRBJ1-2, with D unresolved. Germline values: CDR1 SGHNT, CDR2 YYREEE (reference sequence). Trimming removed 3 bases at V and 3 bases at J, with 12 bases between. The CDR3 is 14 amino acids. The CDR3 region is CASSSGQADYGYTF. Here the CDR3 DNA reads TGTGCCAGCAGCTCGGGTCAGGCGGACTATGGCTACACCTTC.

This clonotype was counted only a few times. The chain uses TRBV24-1 and TRBJ2-3; TRBD2 agrees at 7 bases. Germline CDR1 is KGHDR and CDR2 is SFDVKD. CDR3 length: 17 residues. V lost 4 bases and J lost 0; bases outside the gene matches: 9. The chain's CDR3 is CATSDEIAGGSTDTQYF. CDR3 DNA: TGTGCCACCAGTGACGAGATAGCGGGCGGGAGCACAGATACGCAGTATTTT.

This clonotype showed up just a few times. This chain's CDR3 is CSVGTTGRAYNEQFF. The CDR3 DNA sequence: TGCAGCGTTGGGACGACAGGACGGGCCTACAATGAGCAGTTCTTC. The chain couples TRBV29-1 to TRBJ2-1, with D possibly TRBD1 on 6 matching bases. Trimming removed 4 bases at V and 2 bases at J, with 15 bases between. This CDR3 contains 15 residues. Germline lookup yields CDR1 SQVTM and CDR2 ANQGSEA.

The chain combines TRBV20-1 with TRBJ2-1, with 10 nucleotides matching TRBD2. V shed 0 bases, J shed 10 bases, and the junction held 12 bases outside the gene matches. This CDR3 comprises 16 residues. Germline V lookup: CDR1 DFQATT, CDR2 SNEGSKA (reference sequence). CDR3 amino acids: CSARDLTQRGGWEQFF. In DNA form, the CDR3 reads TGCAGTGCTAGAGATCTGACCCAGCGGGGGGGCTGGGAGCAGTTCTTC.